Listed below are T cell receptor beta chains from one sample, sequenced in a study of shared clonotypes between healthy human individuals. Produced via immunoSEQ multiplex PCR; TCRdb's table is partial and in-frame only. Found here are 90,000 to 150,000 clones, roughly 70% of them singletons; the top ten hold under 25%. The sequenced material came from memory CD8+ T cells sorted from blood. The receptors were gathered from a woman under 40 in good health. The CDR3 runs from the conserved cysteine through the conserved F or W. Fields, in order: D gene, clone size, J gene, V gene, CDR3 DNA, CDR3 protein. D genes are given only for firm matches. Size is omitted from some rows. Given values are once, few, many or a class for expanded clones.

. . TRBJ2-1 TRBV29-1 TGCAGCGTTCACGTGACAGCCTACAATGAGCAGTTCTTC CSVHVTAYNEQFF
. . TRBJ2-1 TRBV2 TGTGCCAGCGCCTTAGGGCCGCTCGGTCACAATGAGCAGTTCTTC CASALGPLGHNEQFF
. . TRBJ1-1 TRBV5-1 TGCGCCAGCAGCTTGGGTCCGGGGGCGAACACTGAAGCTTTCTTT CASSLGPGANTEAFF
. . TRBJ1-1 TRBV28 TGTGCCAGCAGTTTATGGGGAACCACGCCGGGGCAGGCGAAGGTTAGGACTGAAGCTTTCTTT CASSLWGTTPGQAKVRTEAFF
TRBD2 . TRBJ2-7 TRBV10-3 TGTGCCATCAGTGACGGTGGCCGAGCGGGGGGCTCCTACGAGCAGTACTTC CAISDGGRAGGSYEQYF
TRBD1 . TRBJ2-4 TRBV6-5 TGTGCCAGCAGTTTGGGACAGAAAAACATTCAGTACTTC CASSLGQKNIQYF
. once TRBJ2-7 TRBV6-6 TGTGCCAGCAGTTATAACGGGGAAACCTACGAGCAGTACTTC CASSYNGETYEQYF
. many TRBJ1-3 TRBV4-2 TGTGCCAGCAGCCAAGAAGACTCTGGAAACACCATATATTTT CASSQEDSGNTIYF
. . TRBJ1-1 TRBV5-4 TGTGCCAGCAGCCCAAGGGGGGACACTGAAGCTTTCTTT CASSPRGDTEAFF
. . TRBJ2-7 TRBV5-4 TGTGCCAGCAGCTCCCGGACTCACTCCTACGAGCAGTACTTC CASSSRTHSYEQYF
TRBD2 . TRBJ2-7 TRBV11-2 TGTGCCAGCAGCTTAGAAGCGGGATTAGGGCAGTACTTC CASSLEAGLGQYF
TRBD1 . TRBJ2-2 TRBV5-6 TGTGCCAGCAGCTTGGCCGAGACAGGGGGTTCCGGGGAGCTGTTTTTT CASSLAETGGSGELFF
. . TRBJ1-2 TRBV6-5 TGTGCCAGCAGTGGTATAGGGGTATATGGCTACACCTTC CASSGIGVYGYTF
. once TRBJ2-1 TRBV4-1 TGCGCCAGCAGCCAAGAACCTGGTGAGACCTACAATGAGCAGTTCTTC CASSQEPGETYNEQFF
. . TRBJ1-3 TRBV18 TGTGCCAGCTCACCCACCAGGGTATCCTCTGGAAACACCATATATTTT CASSPTRVSSGNTIYF
. . TRBJ2-3 TRBV5-1 TGCGCCAGCAGCTTAGCAGGGAGTACAGATACGCAGTATTTT CASSLAGSTDTQYF
. . TRBJ2-5 TRBV4-1 TGCGCCAGCAGCCAAGATATTTCGCCACAAGAGACCCAGTACTTC CASSQDISPQETQYF
. . TRBJ1-2 TRBV27 TGTGCCAGCAGTTTTTCAGGGGTCGGCTACACCTTC CASSFSGVGYTF
TRBD2 . TRBJ2-1 TRBV29-1 TGCAGCGTTGTAGGTCGGGAGGATTTAGGGCGACAGTTCTTC CSVVGREDLGRQFF
TRBD2 . TRBJ2-3 TRBV5-1 TGCGCCAGCAGTCTACTAGCGGGAGAAAGGACAGATACGCAGTATTTT CASSLLAGERTDTQYF
. . TRBJ2-3 TRBV19 TGTGCCAGTAGTAAGGAGTGGTGGGATACGCAGTATTTT CASSKEWWDTQYF
. . TRBJ2-7 TRBV14 TGTGCCAGCAGCCTATCGACCCCCTACGAGCAGTACTTC CASSLSTPYEQYF
. . TRBJ1-4 TRBV7-7 TGTGCCAGCAGCTTAGTTCCGGGTGCTAATGAAAAACTGTTTTTT CASSLVPGANEKLFF
. . TRBJ2-7 TRBV2 TGTGCCAGCAGTTGTTGCTACGAGCAGTACTTC CASSCCYEQYF
TRBD2 many TRBJ2-7 TRBV2 TGTGCCAGCAGTGCGGGACTAGCGGGCTTCCGGGCCGAGCAGTACTTC CASSAGLAGFRAEQYF
TRBD1 . TRBJ1-3 TRBV9 TGTGCCAGCAGCCTCAGCGACAGGGGGCATACTGGAAACACCATATATTTT CASSLSDRGHTGNTIYF